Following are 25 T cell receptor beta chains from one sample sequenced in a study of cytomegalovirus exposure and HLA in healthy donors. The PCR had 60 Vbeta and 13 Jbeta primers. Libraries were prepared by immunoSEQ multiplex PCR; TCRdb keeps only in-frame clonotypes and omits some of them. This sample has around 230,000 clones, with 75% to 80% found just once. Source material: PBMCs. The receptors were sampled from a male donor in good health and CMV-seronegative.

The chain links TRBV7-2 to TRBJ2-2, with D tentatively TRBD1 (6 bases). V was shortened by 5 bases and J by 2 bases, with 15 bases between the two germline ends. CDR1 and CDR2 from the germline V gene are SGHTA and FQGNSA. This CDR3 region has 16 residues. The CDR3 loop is CASSPGAGLNTGELFF. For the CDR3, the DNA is TGTGCCAGCAGCCCAGGGGCAGGGTTAAACACCGGGGAGCTGTTTTTT.

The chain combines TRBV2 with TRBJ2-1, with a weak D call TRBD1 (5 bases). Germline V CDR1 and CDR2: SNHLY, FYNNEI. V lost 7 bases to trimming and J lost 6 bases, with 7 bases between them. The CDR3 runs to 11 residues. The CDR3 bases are TGTGCCAGCAACAGGCCCAATGAGCAGTTCTTC. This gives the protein CASNRPNEQFF.

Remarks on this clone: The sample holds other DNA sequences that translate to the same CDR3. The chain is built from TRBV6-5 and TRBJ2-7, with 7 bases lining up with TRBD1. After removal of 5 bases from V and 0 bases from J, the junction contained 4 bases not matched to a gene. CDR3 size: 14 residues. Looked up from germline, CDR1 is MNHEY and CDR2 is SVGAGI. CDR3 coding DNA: TGTGCCAGCAGTCCCAGGGGGAGCTCCTACGAGCAGTACTTC. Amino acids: CASSPRGSSYEQYF.

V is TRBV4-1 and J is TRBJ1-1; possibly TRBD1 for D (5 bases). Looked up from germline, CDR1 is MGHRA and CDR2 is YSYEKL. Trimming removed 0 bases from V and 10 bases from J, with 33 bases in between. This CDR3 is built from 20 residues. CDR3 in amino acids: CASSQDRGRADRGVDPLAFF. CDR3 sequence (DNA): TGCGCCAGCAGCCAAGATAGGGGCAGGGCGGATCGGGGGGTCGATCCCTTAGCTTTCTTT.

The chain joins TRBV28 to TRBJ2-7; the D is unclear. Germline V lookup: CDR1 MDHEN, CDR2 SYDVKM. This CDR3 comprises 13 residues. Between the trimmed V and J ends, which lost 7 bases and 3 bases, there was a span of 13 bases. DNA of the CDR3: TGTGCCAGCACCCCTGGTCGGGTCTACGAGCAGTACTTC. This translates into CASTPGRVYEQYF.

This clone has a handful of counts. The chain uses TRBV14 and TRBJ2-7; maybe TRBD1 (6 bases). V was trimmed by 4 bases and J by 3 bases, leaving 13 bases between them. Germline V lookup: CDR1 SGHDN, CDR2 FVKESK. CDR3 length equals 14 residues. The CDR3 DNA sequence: TGTGCCAGCAGCCTCCGGACAGCCCTCTACGAGCAGTACTTC. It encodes CASSLRTALYEQYF.

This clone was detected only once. CDR3 protein: CASSLTGSGGELFF. CDR3 nucleotide sequence: TGTGCCAGCAGTTTGACAGGGAGCGGCGGGGAGCTGTTTTTT. The rearrangement joins TRBV28 to TRBJ2-2; 7 bases match TRBD1. This CDR3 has 14 residues. Germline-derived CDR1 and CDR2 are MDHEN and SYDVKM. With V trimmed by 3 bases and J by 7 bases, 5 bases remained unmatched.

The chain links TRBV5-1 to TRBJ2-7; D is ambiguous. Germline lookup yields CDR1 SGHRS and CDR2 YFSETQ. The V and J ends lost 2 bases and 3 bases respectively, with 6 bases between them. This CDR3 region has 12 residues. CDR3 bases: TGCGCCAGCAGCTTTGACAACTACGAGCAGTACTTC. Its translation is CASSFDNYEQYF. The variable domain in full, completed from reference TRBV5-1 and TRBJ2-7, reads KAGVTQTPRYLIKTRGQQVTLSCSPISGHRSVSWYQQTPGQGLQFLFEYFSETQRNKGNFPGRFSGRQFSNSRSEMNVSTLELGDSALYLCASSFDNYEQYFGPGTRLTVT.

CDR3: CATSRVASGISDTQYF. The CDR3 region has the DNA TGTGCCACCAGCAGAGTCGCTAGCGGTATATCAGATACGCAGTATTTT. The V gene is TRBV15, the J gene TRBJ2-3; 7 positions match TRBD2. Germline values: CDR1 LNHNV, CDR2 YYDKDF (reference sequence). The CDR3 covers 16 residues. J was trimmed by 4 bases and V by 1 base; bases with no gene match: 8.

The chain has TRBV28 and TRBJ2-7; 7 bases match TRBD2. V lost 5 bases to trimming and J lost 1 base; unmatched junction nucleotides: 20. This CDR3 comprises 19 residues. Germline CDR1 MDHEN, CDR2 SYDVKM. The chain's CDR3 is CASSPLGRVGAGPSYEQYF. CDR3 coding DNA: TGTGCCAGCAGTCCCCTCGGGCGGGTGGGAGCGGGGCCATCCTACGAGCAGTACTTC.

CDR3 bases: TGTGCCAGCAGCTCCCGGGACAGGGCTCATGAGCAGTTCTTC. Translating gives CASSSRDRAHEQFF. The chain combines TRBV11-3 with TRBJ2-1; 9 bases fit TRBD1. V shed 4 bases, J shed 8 bases, and the junction held 6 bases outside the gene matches. This CDR3 has 14 amino acids. Germline V gene lookup returns CDR1 SGHNT and CDR2 YENEEA.

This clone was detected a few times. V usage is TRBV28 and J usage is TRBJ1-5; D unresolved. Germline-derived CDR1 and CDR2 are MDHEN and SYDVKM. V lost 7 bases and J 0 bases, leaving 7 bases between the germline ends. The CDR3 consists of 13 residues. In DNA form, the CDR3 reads TGTGCCAGCAAGTCCTATAGCAATCAGCCCCAGCATTTT. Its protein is CASKSYSNQPQHF.

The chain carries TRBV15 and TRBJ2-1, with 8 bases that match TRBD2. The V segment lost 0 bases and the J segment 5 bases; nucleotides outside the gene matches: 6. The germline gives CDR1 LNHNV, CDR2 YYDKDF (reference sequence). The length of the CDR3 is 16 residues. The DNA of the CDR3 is TGTGCCACCAGCAGAGAACCGGGACTAGGCAACAATGAGCAGTTCTTC. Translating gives CATSREPGLGNNEQFF.

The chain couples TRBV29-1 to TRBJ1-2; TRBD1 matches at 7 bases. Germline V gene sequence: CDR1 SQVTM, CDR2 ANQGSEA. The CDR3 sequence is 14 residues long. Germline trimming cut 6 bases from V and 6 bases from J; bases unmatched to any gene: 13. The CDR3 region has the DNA TGCAGCGTAGGAGGGGACAGCTCATTACATGGCTACACCTTC. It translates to CSVGGDSSLHGYTF.

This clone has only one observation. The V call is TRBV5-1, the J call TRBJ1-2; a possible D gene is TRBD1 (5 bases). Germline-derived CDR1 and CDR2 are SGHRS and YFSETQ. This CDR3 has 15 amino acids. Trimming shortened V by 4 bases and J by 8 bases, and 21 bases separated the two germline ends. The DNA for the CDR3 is TGCGCCAGCAGCGGCTCCGGGACTATCCCCTTAGGCTACACCTTC. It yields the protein CASSGSGTIPLGYTF.

CDR3 amino acids: CASTPSRGEVNTEAFF. The CDR3 nucleotides read TGTGCCAGCACCCCGAGTCGGGGGGAAGTGAACACTGAAGCTTTCTTT. The J gene is TRBJ1-1, the V gene TRBV27; possibly TRBD1 for D (5 bases). This CDR3 is built from 16 residues. V lost 7 bases to trimming and J lost 0 bases, with 18 bases between them. The germline CDR1 and CDR2 sequences are MNHEY and SMNVEV (reference sequence).

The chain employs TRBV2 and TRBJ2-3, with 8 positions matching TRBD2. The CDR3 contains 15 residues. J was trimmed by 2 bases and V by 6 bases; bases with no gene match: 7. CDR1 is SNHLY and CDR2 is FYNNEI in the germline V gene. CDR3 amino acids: CASRALAALTDTQYF. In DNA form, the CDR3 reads TGTGCCAGCAGGGCACTAGCGGCCCTCACAGATACGCAGTATTTT. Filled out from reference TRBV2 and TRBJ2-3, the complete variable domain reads EPEVTQTPSHQVTQMGQEVILRCVPISNHLYFYWYRQILGQKVEFLVSFYNNEISEKSEIFDDQFSVERPDGSNFTLKIRSTKLEDSAMYFCASRALAALTDTQYFGPGTRLTVL.

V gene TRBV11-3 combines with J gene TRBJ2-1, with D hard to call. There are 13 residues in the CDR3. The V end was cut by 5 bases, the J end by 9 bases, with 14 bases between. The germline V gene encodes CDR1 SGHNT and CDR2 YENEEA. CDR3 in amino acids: CASSPSPYSEQFF. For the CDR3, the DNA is TGTGCCAGCAGCCCATCGCCTTATAGTGAGCAGTTCTTC.

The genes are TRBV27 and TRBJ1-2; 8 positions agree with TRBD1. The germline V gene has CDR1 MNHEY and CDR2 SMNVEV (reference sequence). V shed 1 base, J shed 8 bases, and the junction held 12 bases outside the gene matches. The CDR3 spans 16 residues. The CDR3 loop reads CASSLLAGTGRSGYTF. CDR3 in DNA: TGTGCCAGCAGTTTATTGGCCGGGACAGGTCGATCGGGCTACACCTTC.

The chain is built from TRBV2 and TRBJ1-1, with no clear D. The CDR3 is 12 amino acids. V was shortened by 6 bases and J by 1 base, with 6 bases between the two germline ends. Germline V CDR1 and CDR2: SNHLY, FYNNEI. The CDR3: CASRAGNTEAFF. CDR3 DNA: TGTGCCAGCAGGGCTGGGAACACTGAAGCTTTCTTT.

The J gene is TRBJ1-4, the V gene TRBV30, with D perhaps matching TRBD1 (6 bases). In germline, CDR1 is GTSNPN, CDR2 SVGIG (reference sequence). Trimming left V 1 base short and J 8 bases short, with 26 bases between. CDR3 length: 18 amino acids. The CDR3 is CAWSDPGAVVDVREKLFF. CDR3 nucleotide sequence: TGTGCCTGGAGTGACCCAGGGGCAGTAGTTGATGTAAGAGAAAAACTGTTTTTT.

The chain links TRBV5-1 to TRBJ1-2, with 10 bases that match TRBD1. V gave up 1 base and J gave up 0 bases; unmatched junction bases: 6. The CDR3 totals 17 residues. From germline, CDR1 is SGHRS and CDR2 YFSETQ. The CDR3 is CASSLMGQGRANYGYTF. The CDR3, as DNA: TGCGCCAGCAGCTTGATGGGACAGGGGAGAGCTAACTATGGCTACACCTTC.

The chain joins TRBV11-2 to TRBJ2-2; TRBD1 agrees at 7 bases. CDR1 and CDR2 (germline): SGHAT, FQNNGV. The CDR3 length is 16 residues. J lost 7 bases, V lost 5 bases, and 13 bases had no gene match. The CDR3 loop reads CASSPWAQGVDGELFF. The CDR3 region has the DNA TGTGCCAGCAGCCCCTGGGCGCAGGGGGTTGACGGGGAGCTGTTTTTT. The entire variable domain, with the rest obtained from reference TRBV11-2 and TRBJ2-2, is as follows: EAGVAQSPRYKIIEKRQSVAFWCNPISGHATLYWYQQILGQGPKLLIQFQNNGVVDDSQLPKDRFSAERLKGVDSTLKIQPAKLEDSAVYLCASSPWAQGVDGELFFGEGSRLTVL.

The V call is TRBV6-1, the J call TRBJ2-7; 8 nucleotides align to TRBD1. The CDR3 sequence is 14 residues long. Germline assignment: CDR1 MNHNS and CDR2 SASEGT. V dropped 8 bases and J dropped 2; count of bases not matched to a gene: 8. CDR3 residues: CASGRTGRTYEQYF. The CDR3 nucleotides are TGTGCCAGCGGTAGGACAGGGAGGACCTACGAGCAGTACTTC.

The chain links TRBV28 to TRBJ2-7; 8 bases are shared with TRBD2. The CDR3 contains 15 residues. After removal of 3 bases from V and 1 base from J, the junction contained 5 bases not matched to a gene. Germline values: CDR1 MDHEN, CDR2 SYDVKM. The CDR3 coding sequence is TGTGCCAGCAGTTTTAGTGGCGGGGGGTCCTACGAGCAGTACTTC. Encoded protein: CASSFSGGGSYEQYF.